This TCR beta chain is drawn from a study of T cell repertoires in cytomegalovirus infection. Study background: Public TCR beta signatures provided an indication of both CMV infection and a matching HLA type.

Study findings and constraints: HLA-C-restricted CMV clonotypes gave the most frequent clonotype in two of eight donors. Summed frequency of shared TCR beta families picked out CMV carriers who also had the relevant HLA.

TCRdb used MiXCR to reprocess the reads, holding one entry per CDR3 protein. The sample has around 530,000 distinct CDR3 sequences, 16% seen once. This clonotype was seen ten or more times. Its antigen is still unknown. The source material was CD8+ T cells from PBMCs. The clonotype originates from a human donor in good health (CMV status not recorded). Some clones in this sample may be carry-over from other donors' samples.

This CDR3 reads CASSPLGTGYEQYF. The CDR3 DNA is TGTGCCAGCAGCCCCCTCGGCACGGGGTACGAGCAGTACTTC. The chain is built from TRBV11-2 and TRBJ2-7; D may be TRBD2 (5 bases). V lost 5 bases and J lost 4, with 15 bases in between. Germline V gives CDR1 SGHAT, CDR2 FQNNGV. This CDR3 is built from 14 residues.